A selection of T cell receptor beta chains follows, all from one sample in a study of blood T cell repertoires in COVID-19. Libraries were prepared by immunoSEQ multiplex PCR; TCRdb keeps only in-frame clonotypes and omits some of them. The sample contains roughly 59,000 clones, approximately 80% of which appear only once. The sample comprised peripheral blood. The receptors come from a human donor in a cohort sampled during active COVID-19. The CDR3 runs from the conserved cysteine through the conserved F or W.

V gene: TRBV11-2
CDR3 length: 11
CDR3 protein: CASRASGPLHF

V gene: TRBV29-1
CDR3 length: 14
CDR3 protein: CSVVGGLYQETQYF

V gene: TRBV5-6
CDR3 length: 17
CDR3 protein: CASSSYRTGVSGNTIYF

V gene: TRBV5-1
CDR3 length: 14
CDR3 protein: CASSYWREYNEQFF

V gene: TRBV29-1
CDR3 length: 13
CDR3 protein: CSVGTGASYEQYF

V gene: TRBV2
CDR3 length: 15
CDR3 protein: CASRLAAGGPDEQYF

V gene: TRBV6-6
CDR3 length: 13
CDR3 protein: CASSPPGGETQYF

V gene: TRBV11-1
CDR3 length: 15
CDR3 protein: CASRKGLAGEDTQYF

V gene: TRBV7-9
CDR3 length: 14
CDR3 protein: CASSLGQGPYGYTF

V gene: TRBV10-3
CDR3 length: 14
CDR3 protein: CAISESGGSDGYTF

V gene: TRBV5-1
CDR3 length: 16
CDR3 protein: CASRTQRGLVTDTQYF

V gene: TRBV10-3
CDR3 length: 14
CDR3 protein: CAISEDDTAYEQYF

V gene: TRBV19
CDR3 length: 15
CDR3 protein: CASAGSQQRNTEAFF

V gene: TRBV6-5
CDR3 length: 15
CDR3 protein: CASSTYSATNEKLFF

V gene: TRBV5-1
CDR3 length: 13
CDR3 protein: CASSFQGAVEQYF

V gene: TRBV24-1
CDR3 length: 15
CDR3 protein: CATSDSGTAGRPQHF

V gene: TRBV19
CDR3 length: 14
CDR3 protein: CASSTGPANSPLHF

V gene: TRBV5-4
CDR3 length: 13
CDR3 protein: CASSFARSGELFF

V gene: TRBV4-2
CDR3 length: 13
CDR3 protein: CASSQIPLDEQFF

V gene: TRBV3-1/TRBV3-2
CDR3 length: 13
CDR3 protein: CASSQGGGYEQYF

V gene: TRBV6-6
CDR3 length: 20
CDR3 protein: CASSRPPLWASGRAGDTQYF

V gene: TRBV15
CDR3 length: 16
CDR3 protein: CATSRGQGSSGNTIYF

V gene: TRBV5-1
CDR3 length: 15
CDR3 protein: CASSPRGGENTEAFF

V gene: TRBV29-1
CDR3 length: 14
CDR3 protein: CSVARQGANTEAFF

V gene: TRBV15
CDR3 length: 13
CDR3 protein: CATKGVNTGELFF

V gene: TRBV6-5
CDR3 length: 13
CDR3 protein: CASRVQGAHGYTF

V gene: TRBV3-1/TRBV3-2
CDR3 length: 16
CDR3 protein: CASSRDQGGNTDTQYF

V gene: TRBV28
CDR3 length: 13
CDR3 protein: CASSSPPRIGYTF

V gene: TRBV9
CDR3 length: 17
CDR3 protein: CASGSGTSGRHTGELFF